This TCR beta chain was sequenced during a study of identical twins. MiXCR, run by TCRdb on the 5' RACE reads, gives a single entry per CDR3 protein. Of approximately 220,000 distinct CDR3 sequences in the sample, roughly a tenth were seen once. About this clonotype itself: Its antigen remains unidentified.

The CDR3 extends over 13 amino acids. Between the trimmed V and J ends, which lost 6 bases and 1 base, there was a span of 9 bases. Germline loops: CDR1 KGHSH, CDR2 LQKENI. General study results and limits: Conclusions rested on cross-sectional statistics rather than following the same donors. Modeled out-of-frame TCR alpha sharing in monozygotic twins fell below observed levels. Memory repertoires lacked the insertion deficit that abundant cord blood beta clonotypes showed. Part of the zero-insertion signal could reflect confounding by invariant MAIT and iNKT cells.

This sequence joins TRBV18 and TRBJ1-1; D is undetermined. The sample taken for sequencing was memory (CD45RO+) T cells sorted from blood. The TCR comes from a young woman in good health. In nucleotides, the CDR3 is TGTGCCAGCTCGGACCAAAAGAACACTGAAGCTTTCTTT. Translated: CASSDQKNTEAFF.